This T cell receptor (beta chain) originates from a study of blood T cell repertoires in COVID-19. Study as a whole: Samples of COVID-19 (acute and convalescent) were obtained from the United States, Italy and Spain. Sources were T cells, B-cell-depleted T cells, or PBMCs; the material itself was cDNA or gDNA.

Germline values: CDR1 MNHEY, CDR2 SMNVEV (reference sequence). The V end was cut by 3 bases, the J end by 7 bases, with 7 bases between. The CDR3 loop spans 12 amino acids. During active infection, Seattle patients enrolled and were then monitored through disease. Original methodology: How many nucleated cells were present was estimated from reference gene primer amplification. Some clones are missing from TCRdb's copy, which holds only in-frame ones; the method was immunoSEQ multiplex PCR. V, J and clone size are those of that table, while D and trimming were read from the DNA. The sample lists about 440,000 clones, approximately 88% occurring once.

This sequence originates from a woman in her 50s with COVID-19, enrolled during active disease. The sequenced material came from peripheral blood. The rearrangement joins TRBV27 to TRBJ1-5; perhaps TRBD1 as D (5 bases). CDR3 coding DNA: TGTGCCAGCAGTTTTCAGGGACAGCCCCAGCATTTT. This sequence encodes CASSFQGQPQHF.